This TCR beta chain emerged from a study of blood T cell repertoires in COVID-19. The CDR3 is made up of 17 amino acids. The germline V gene has CDR1 SEHNR and CDR2 FQNEAQ (reference sequence). The V end was cut by 7 bases, the J end by 5 bases, with 26 bases between. In its sample, this clone was seen a few times. Per the authors' pipeline: Nucleated cell counts were estimated from reference gene primer amplification. Some clones are missing from TCRdb's copy, which holds only in-frame ones; the method was immunoSEQ multiplex PCR. That table supplies the V and J calls and clone size; D and trimming were determined from the DNA. The table has about 310,000 clones, 85% seen once; the top ten hold 1.5% to 2%.

This clonotype was obtained from a woman in her 30s who had been exposed to COVID-19. This sequence joins TRBV7-9 and TRBJ1-2; weak D call: TRBD1 (5 bases). Source material: PBMCs or T cells enriched from blood (not recorded which). The CDR3 sequence: CASITTHLFPDNYGYTF. The DNA of the CDR3 is TGTGCCAGCATCACTACCCATTTATTCCCGGACAATTATGGCTACACCTTC.